This record covers a single T cell receptor (beta chain). Antigen specificity is unknown. RNA, once extracted, was reverse transcribed into cDNA for use as the sequencing template. TCRdb keeps only in-frame clones here, not all; method: immunoSEQ multiplex PCR. The sample consists of 90,000 to 150,000 clones, roughly 50% of them appearing once. These data originate in a study of CD8+ T cells in alopecia areata. V shed 6 bases and J shed 4 bases, with 11 bases lying between them. Germline values: CDR1 SEHNR, CDR2 FQNEAQ (reference sequence). The length of the CDR3 is 13 residues. Treatment denoted: oral pan-JAK inhibitor, 5-10 mg twice daily. Both peripheral blood and punch biopsies of lesional scalp skin were obtained from patients who had alopecia areata. General study points: Tofacitinib significantly lowered scalp clonality and expanded CD8+ clones among the top 100.

J is TRBJ2-3 and V is TRBV7-9; D call uncertain. This clonotype was obtained from a human donor with alopecia areata. Here the sequenced sample was CD8+ T cells sorted from blood, taken at week 4, from a patient treated with tofacitinib. The CDR3 loop reads CASRRSAPDTQYF. In DNA form, the CDR3 reads TGTGCCAGCAGAAGGAGCGCCCCAGATACGCAGTATTTT. Using reference TRBV7-9 and TRBJ2-3 for the parts outside the CDR3, the full variable domain is DTGVSQNPRHKITKRGQNVTFRCDPISEHNRLYWYRQTLGQGPEFLTYFQNEAQLEKSRLLSDRFSAERPKGSFSTLEIQRTEQGDSAMYLCASRRSAPDTQYFGPGTRLTVL.